Sequencing of this T cell receptor beta chain was carried out in a study of neurological immune-mediated disorders. The CDR3 spans 11 residues. Germline V gene lookup returns CDR1 SQVTM and CDR2 ANQGSEA. Between the trimmed V and J ends, which lost 4 bases and 4 bases, there was a span of 8 bases. As for time point: longitudinal time-point 2. This clonotype was seen at least ten times. TCRdb recomputed calls from the 5' RACE reads with MiXCR, one row per CDR3 protein. Of tens of thousands of distinct CDR3 sequences listed, 4.5% to 7.5% were seen once; the top ten hold 7.9%. The chain combines TRBV29-1 with TRBJ2-7; D ambiguous. Sequenced input: PBMCs. This clonotype was obtained from a woman between 55 and 75 years old with multiple sclerosis. The CDR3 nucleotides are TGCAGCGTTGGGTGGGGATACGAGCAGTACTTC. It codes for CSVGWGYEQYF.